The 7 T cell receptor beta chains presented below share a single source sample, sequenced in a study of chemoradiotherapy in HPV16-positive cancers (dated 2022 in TCRdb). Library prep was done by the immunoSEQ multiplex PCR assay. The clones in this table, taken by TCRdb from immuneACCESS, are in-frame only. Not every clone is retained; where verified, under half of the shortfall comes from an unresolved V gene, and the cause of the rest is unknown. The sample includes under 15,000 clones, with roughly 90% observed a single time. The top ten clonotypes cover about 2.5% of the sample. The sequences come from blood, collected from a patient who underwent chemoradiotherapy. These receptors all come from a human donor with HPV-associated anogenital cancer.

This chain connects TRBV6-1 to TRBJ2-3; D possibly corresponds to TRBD2 (5 bases). The ends were cut back, 2 bases at V and 1 base at J, with 16 bases in the middle. CDR3 size: 17 residues. Germline V gene sequence: CDR1 MNHNS, CDR2 SASEGT. The CDR3: CASSERTRGDGTDTQYF. The CDR3, as DNA: TGTGCCAGCAGTGAACGGACTCGGGGAGATGGCACAGATACGCAGTATTTT.

The chain uses TRBV6-1 and TRBJ1-5, with 8 bases that match TRBD1. From germline, CDR1 is MNHNS and CDR2 SASEGT. V was clipped by 2 bases and J by 0 bases; unmatched bases: 15. The CDR3 extends over 20 amino acids. Here the CDR3 DNA reads TGTGCCAGCAGTGAATCTCGCCGGACAGGGATTCCGTTTAGCAATCAGCCCCAGCATTTT. As protein: CASSESRRTGIPFSNQPQHF.

V usage is TRBV6-6 and J usage is TRBJ2-3; TRBD2 aligns across 14 bases. The CDR3 is made up of 16 amino acids. The trim removed 7 bases at V and 5 bases at J, leaving 8 bases unmatched. Germline V gene sequence: CDR1 MNHNY, CDR2 SVGAGI (reference sequence). For the CDR3, the DNA is TGTGCCAGCACCCTGACTAGCGGGGGGGCCGTAGATACGCAGTATTTT. It yields the protein CASTLTSGGAVDTQYF.

The rearrangement uses TRBV30 and TRBJ1-4, with 7 bases matching TRBD1. Germline trimming cut 3 bases from V and 6 bases from J; bases unmatched to any gene: 7. Germline V gene lookup returns CDR1 GTSNPN and CDR2 SVGIG (reference sequence). The CDR3 runs 14 residues. CDR3 region: CAWRGDREYEKLFF. CDR3 DNA: TGTGCCTGGAGGGGGGACAGAGAGTATGAAAAACTGTTTTTT.

V and J are TRBV11-1 and TRBJ2-1, with a possible D match to TRBD2 (6 bases). The CDR3 sequence is 15 residues long. Germline V gene sequence: CDR1 SGHAT, CDR2 FQDESV (reference sequence). V shed 2 bases and J shed 7 bases, with 15 bases lying between them. The DNA of the CDR3 is TGTGCCAGCAGCTTAAGAGGAGGGGTGGCGAATGAGCAGTTCTTC. As protein: CASSLRGGVANEQFF.

The J gene is TRBJ1-4, the V gene TRBV5-4, with D perhaps matching TRBD1 (6 bases). The CDR3 has 14 residues. In germline, CDR1 is SGHNT, CDR2 YYREEE (reference sequence). The germline V and J ends were trimmed by 5 bases and 6 bases, with 14 bases remaining between them. The DNA of the CDR3 is TGTGCCAGCAGTCCCCGAGGGGGGGATGAAAAACTGTTTTTT. As protein: CASSPRGGDEKLFF.

Comments on this clone: Other DNA sequences of this sample code for an identical CDR3. This chain links TRBV19 with TRBJ2-7, with D possibly matching TRBD1 (6 bases). V gave up 6 bases and J gave up 5 bases, with 11 bases separating them. The germline V gene encodes CDR1 LNHDA and CDR2 SQIVND (reference sequence). There are 12 residues in the CDR3. In DNA, the CDR3 is TGTGCCAGTAGCCTACAGGGCAACGAGCAGTACTTC. This sequence encodes CASSLQGNEQYF.